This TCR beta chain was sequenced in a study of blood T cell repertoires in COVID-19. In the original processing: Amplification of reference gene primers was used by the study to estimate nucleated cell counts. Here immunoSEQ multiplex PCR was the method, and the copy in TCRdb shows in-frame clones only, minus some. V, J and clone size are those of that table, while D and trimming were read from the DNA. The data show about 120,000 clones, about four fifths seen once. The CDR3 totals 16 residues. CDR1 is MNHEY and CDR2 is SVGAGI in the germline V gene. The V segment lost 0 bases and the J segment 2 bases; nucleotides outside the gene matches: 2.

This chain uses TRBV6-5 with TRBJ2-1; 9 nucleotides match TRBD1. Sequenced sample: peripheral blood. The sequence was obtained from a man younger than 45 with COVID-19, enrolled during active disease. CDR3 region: CASSYSGQGPYNEQFF. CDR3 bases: TGTGCCAGCAGTTACTCGGGACAGGGCCCCTACAATGAGCAGTTCTTC.